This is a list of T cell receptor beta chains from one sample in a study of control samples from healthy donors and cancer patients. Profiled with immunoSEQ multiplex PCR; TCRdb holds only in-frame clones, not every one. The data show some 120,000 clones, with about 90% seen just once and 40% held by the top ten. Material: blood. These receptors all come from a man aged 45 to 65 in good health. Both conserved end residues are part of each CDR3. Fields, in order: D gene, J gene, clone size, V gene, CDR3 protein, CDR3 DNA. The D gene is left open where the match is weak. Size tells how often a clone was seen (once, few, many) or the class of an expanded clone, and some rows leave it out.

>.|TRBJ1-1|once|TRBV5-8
CASSLDGENTEAFF
TGTGCCAGCAGCTTGGACGGGGAGAACACTGAAGCTTTCTTT
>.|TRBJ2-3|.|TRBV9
CASSVVDITDTQYF
TGTGCCAGCAGCGTAGTAGACATCACAGATACGCAGTATTTT
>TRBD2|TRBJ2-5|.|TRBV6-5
CASRPGTSREETQYF
TGTGCCAGCAGACCCGGGACTAGCCGAGAAGAGACCCAGTACTTC
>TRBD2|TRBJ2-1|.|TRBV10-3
CAISESGGGINEQFF
TGTGCCATCAGTGAGTCGGGCGGGGGTATCAATGAGCAGTTCTTC
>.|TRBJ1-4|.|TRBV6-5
CASSYSHENEKLFF
TGTGCCAGCAGTTACTCACACGAGAATGAAAAACTGTTTTTT
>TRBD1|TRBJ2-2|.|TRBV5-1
CASSSGQGGNTGELFF
TGCGCCAGCAGCTCTGGACAGGGGGGGAACACCGGGGAGCTGTTTTTT
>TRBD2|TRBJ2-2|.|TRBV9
CASSVSGGLNTGELFF
TGTGCCAGCAGCGTTAGCGGGGGGCTAAACACCGGGGAGCTGTTTTTT
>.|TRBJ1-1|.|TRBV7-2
CASSLGVRGRAFF
TGTGCCAGCAGCTTAGGGGTCCGGGGACGGGCTTTCTTT
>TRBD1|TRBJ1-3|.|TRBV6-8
CASPRTGPYFPSGNTIYF
TGTGCCAGCCCCAGGACAGGGCCCTACTTTCCCTCTGGAAACACCATATATTTT
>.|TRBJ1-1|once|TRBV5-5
CASSLAGPGTNTEAFF
TGTGCCAGCAGCTTGGCGGGGCCAGGGACAAACACTGAAGCTTTCTTT
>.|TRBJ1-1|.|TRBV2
CASSGDIPKAFF
TGTGCCAGCAGTGGGGACATTCCGAAAGCTTTCTTT
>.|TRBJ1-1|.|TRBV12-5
CASGREGGTEAFF
TGTGCTAGTGGCCGGGAGGGGGGCACTGAAGCTTTCTTT